The rows below give T cell receptor beta chains drawn from one sample of a study of early T cells in non-severe SARS-CoV-2 infection. TCRdb ran MiXCR on the 5' RACE reads and lists one entry per CDR3 protein. The top ten hold around 5% of the sample, which has about 63,000 distinct CDR3 sequences, around 13% seen once. The sequencing input was whole blood. Receptors originate from an adult who was a healthcare worker with PCR-confirmed SARS-CoV-2 infection or an uninfected control (not recorded which). CDR3s leave out the opening cysteine and the closing phenylalanine or tryptophan.

j_call v_call cdr3_aa
TRBJ2-7 TRBV2 ASSNPTLTGGASYEQY
TRBJ2-3 TRBV2 ASSLRRQGSTDTQY
TRBJ2-2 TRBV5-6 ASRHGGGTGELF
TRBJ2-5 TRBV6-6 ASSYVRTSRETQY
TRBJ1-1 TRBV6-5 ASRHQGSEAF
TRBJ2-2 TRBV7-9 ASGLAGAHTGELF
TRBJ1-5 TRBV6-1 ATMVRRDIQPQH
TRBJ1-5 TRBV12-3/TRBV12-4 ASSLDRVSQPQH
TRBJ2-3 TRBV29-1 SGGGGSTDTQY
TRBJ1-2 TRBV6-6 ASSHAVGRGSYGYT
TRBJ1-5 TRBV19 ASTTGGQPQH
TRBJ2-3 TRBV29-1 SVDEESTDTQY
TRBJ1-1 TRBV5-5 ASSYGTGQGNTEAF
TRBJ2-5 TRBV11-2 ASSLGRSETQY
TRBJ2-3 TRBV3-1 ASSHVLLAGVTDTQY
TRBJ2-5 TRBV5-1 ASRPTGQFQETQY
TRBJ2-7 TRBV3-1 ASSPPPWLPGYEQY
TRBJ1-1 TRBV7-2 ASSLVGASTEAF
TRBJ2-1 TRBV5-5 ASSFRDRWNNEQF
TRBJ1-2 TRBV4-1 ASSQDRRTANYGYT